Shown below are 15 T cell receptor beta chains from a single sample sequenced in a study of cytomegalovirus exposure and HLA in healthy donors. With 60 Vbeta and 13 Jbeta primers, the PCR was carried out. Method: immunoSEQ multiplex PCR; TCRdb's copy keeps in-frame clones and lacks some. The sample yields about 110,000 clones, over 65% seen once. Sequencing was carried out using PBMCs. The receptors originated from a young woman in good health and CMV-seronegative.

V and J are TRBV7-9 and TRBJ1-1; D not resolved. In germline, CDR1 is SEHNR, CDR2 FQNEAQ (reference sequence). Trimming shortened V by 5 bases and J by 4 bases, and 17 bases separated the two germline ends. The CDR3 has 15 residues. The CDR3 DNA is TGTGCCAGCAGCCAACGGTATGCCGGAGGCACTGAAGCTTTCTTT. It translates to CASSQRYAGGTEAFF.

This rearrangement joins TRBV6-6 to TRBJ1-6; 7 nucleotides agree with TRBD1. J lost 6 bases, V lost 6 bases, and 5 bases had no gene match. Germline CDR1 is MNHNY and CDR2 is SVGAGI (reference sequence). The CDR3 contains 14 residues. The CDR3 DNA sequence: TGTGCCAGCAGACCCCGACAGGGTAATTCACCCCTCCACTTT. Encoded protein: CASRPRQGNSPLHF.

The J gene is TRBJ2-1, the V gene TRBV27; D perhaps matches TRBD1 (6 bases). V shed 7 bases and J shed 8 bases, with 15 bases lying between them. Per the germline V gene, CDR1 is MNHEY and CDR2 is SMNVEV (reference sequence). This CDR3 is built from 13 residues. CDR3 in amino acids: CASNARGFHEQFF. The CDR3 nucleotides read TGTGCCAGCAACGCCAGGGGTTTCCATGAGCAGTTCTTC.

The chain recombines TRBV19 with TRBJ1-1, with a weak D call TRBD1 (5 bases). V lost 3 bases, J lost 4 bases, and 12 bases lay in between. Per the germline V gene, CDR1 is LNHDA and CDR2 is SQIVND (reference sequence). The CDR3 extends over 14 amino acids. The DNA of the CDR3 is TGTGCCAGTAGTATGGGGGGTCCGAGCACTGAAGCTTTCTTT. Amino acid sequence: CASSMGGPSTEAFF.

This clone was observed a few times. The rearrangement uses TRBV11-3 and TRBJ1-1; TRBD1 aligns across 7 bases. The CDR3 length is 13 residues. The J segment lost 5 bases and the V segment lost 3 bases, leaving 3 bases of the junction unmatched. Germline loops: CDR1 SGHNT, CDR2 YENEEA. The CDR3 protein is CASSFAGGTEAFF. DNA of the CDR3: TGTGCCAGCAGCTTCGCAGGGGGGACTGAAGCTTTCTTT.

This clone was seen only a few times. The chain combines TRBV6-5 with TRBJ2-2; D gene uncertain. The CDR3 has 16 residues. Germline V gene lookup returns CDR1 MNHEY and CDR2 SVGAGI. With 0 bases removed from V and 1 base from J, the gap between germline ends came to 9 bases. CDR3 in DNA: TGTGCCAGCAGTTACTCGATTGCGCAGAACACCGGGGAGCTGTTTTTT. This codes for CASSYSIAQNTGELFF.

The chain employs TRBV1 and TRBJ2-1; the table's D call TRBD2 went unverified against the DNA. TRBV1 is deemed a pseudogene. CDR3 length: 12 amino acids. CDR3 sequence reads: CTSITLGNEQFF. The CDR3 nucleotides read TGCACCAGCATCACACTAGGGAATGAGCAGTTCTTC.

J is TRBJ1-1 and V is TRBV6-5; no reliable D call. Per germline, CDR1 MNHEY and CDR2 SVGAGI. Trimming took 1 base from V and 4 from J, leaving 13 bases between them. CDR3 length: 15 amino acids. The CDR3 reads CASSYWGWESTEAFF. The CDR3 DNA reads as TGTGCCAGCAGTTACTGGGGATGGGAGAGCACTGAAGCTTTCTTT.

The chain links TRBV6-5 to TRBJ2-2; D might be TRBD1 (6 bases). Germline CDR1 MNHEY, CDR2 SVGAGI. The V end lost 4 bases, the J end lost 3 bases, and 12 bases lay between the germline ends. This CDR3 spans 15 amino acids. The CDR3 DNA follows: TGTGCCAGCAGTTCTTGGGACACTTACACCGGGGAGCTGTTTTTT. Its protein product is CASSSWDTYTGELFF.

The rearrangement joins TRBV30 to TRBJ2-7; 7 nucleotides agree with TRBD2. Germline CDR1 GTSNPN, CDR2 SVGIG (reference sequence). This CDR3 contains 13 residues. V lost 2 bases and J lost 2; bases outside the gene matches: 3. The chain's CDR3 is CAWSSGGPYEQYF. CDR3 DNA: TGTGCCTGGAGTTCGGGGGGACCCTACGAGCAGTACTTC.

The chain links TRBV19 to TRBJ1-1; D is unclear. Per the germline V gene, CDR1 is LNHDA and CDR2 is SQIVND (reference sequence). Trimming took 3 bases from V and 11 from J, leaving 10 bases between them. CDR3 size: 11 residues. The DNA for the CDR3 is TGTGCCAGTAGTATCTGGGGAGACGCTTTCTTT. It translates to CASSIWGDAFF. The whole variable domain, filled in from reference TRBV19 and TRBJ1-1, reads DGGITQSPKYLFRKEGQNVTLSCEQNLNHDAMYWYRQDPGQGLRLIYYSQIVNDFQKGDIAEGYSVSREKKESFPLTVTSAQKNPTAFYLCASSIWGDAFFGQGTRLTVV.

This clone was seen only a few times. This chain connects TRBV11-2 to TRBJ1-1, with D perhaps matching TRBD1 (5 bases). CDR1 is SGHAT, CDR2 FQNNGV, per germline. The CDR3 has 13 amino acids. V lost 5 bases and J 6 bases, leaving 13 bases between the germline ends. In nucleotides, the CDR3 is TGTGCCAGCAGCGCCAGGGTTGCGGCTGAAGCTTTCTTT. It is translated as CASSARVAAEAFF. The full variable domain, in which reference TRBV11-2 and TRBJ1-1 provide the parts outside the CDR3, is EAGVAQSPRYKIIEKRQSVAFWCNPISGHATLYWYQQILGQGPKLLIQFQNNGVVDDSQLPKDRFSAERLKGVDSTLKIQPAKLEDSAVYLCASSARVAAEAFFGQGTRLTVV.

The chain couples TRBV2 to TRBJ2-7, with D unclear. From germline, CDR1 is SNHLY and CDR2 FYNNEI. Trimming shortened V by 5 bases and J by 3 bases, and 5 bases separated the two germline ends. The CDR3 loop spans 11 amino acids. CDR3 nucleotide sequence: TGTGCCAGCAGTCCTAACTACGAGCAGTACTTC. Translation: CASSPNYEQYF.

V and J are TRBV27 and TRBJ2-7; tentative D call: TRBD2 (6 bases). Looked up from germline, CDR1 is MNHEY and CDR2 is SMNVEV (reference sequence). The CDR3 extends over 12 amino acids. The V gene lost 6 bases and the J gene lost 5 bases, with 11 bases spanning the gap. CDR3: CASRGGYNEQYF. As DNA, the CDR3 is TGTGCCAGCAGGGGGGGTTACAACGAGCAGTACTTC.

This clone was seen only a few times. CDR3 sequence reads: CASRLTWATDTQYF. CDR3 DNA: TGTGCCAGCAGGCTGACCTGGGCGACAGATACGCAGTATTTT. J is TRBJ2-3 and V is TRBV2; D not certain. This CDR3 is built from 14 residues. V lost 6 bases and J lost 3, with 13 bases in between. In germline, CDR1 is SNHLY, CDR2 FYNNEI.